The rows below give T cell receptor beta chains drawn from one sample of a study of cytomegalovirus exposure and HLA in healthy donors. Only in-frame clones appear in the TCRdb table, and some are missing; sequencing was by immunoSEQ multiplex PCR. Of some 200,000 clones listed, around 77% were seen once; the top ten hold about 2.7%. The sequencing input was PBMCs. The receptors were gathered from a woman aged 25 to 39 in good health and CMV-seronegative. The CDR3 runs from the conserved cysteine through the conserved F or W. The D gene is left open where the match is weak. Clone size appears in some rows only: once, few, many, or a class for an expanded clone.

NA	TRBV6-6	NA	TRBJ1-1	CASNKDTGYTEAFF	TGTGCCAGCAACAAGGACACAGGGTATACTGAAGCTTTCTTT
NA	TRBV28	NA	TRBJ1-3	CASSFQGLPGNTIYF	TGTGCCAGCAGTTTTCAGGGACTCCCTGGAAACACCATATATTTT
NA	TRBV6-1	NA	TRBJ1-3	CASSGGTPGNTIYF	TGTGCCAGCAGTGGAGGGACACCTGGAAACACCATATATTTT
NA	TRBV7-9	NA	TRBJ2-2	CASYRGELFF	TGTGCCAGCTATCGCGGGGAGCTGTTTTTT
NA	TRBV6-1	NA	TRBJ2-2	CASSPLWGSGELFF	TGTGCCAGCAGCCCCCTTTGGGGCTCCGGGGAGCTGTTTTTT
NA	TRBV5-1	NA	TRBJ1-1	CASSLDRVNTEAFF	TGCGCCAGCAGCCTAGACCGAGTGAACACTGAAGCTTTCTTT
NA	TRBV5-1	NA	TRBJ2-5	CASSLGLVSKTQYF	TGCGCCAGCAGCCTGGGCCTAGTTTCGAAGACCCAGTACTTC
NA	TRBV14	NA	TRBJ2-1	CASSQVAAPYNEQFF	TGTGCCAGCAGCCAAGTAGCGGCCCCTTACAATGAGCAGTTCTTC
TRBD1	TRBV11-2	NA	TRBJ1-1	CASSLVQGDTEAFF	TGTGCCAGCAGCTTAGTTCAGGGGGACACTGAAGCTTTCTTT
NA	TRBV18	NA	TRBJ2-3	CASNRESSTDTQYF	TGTGCCAGTAACAGGGAGTCTAGCACAGATACGCAGTATTTT
NA	TRBV19	NA	TRBJ2-3	CASTKGQYPDTQYF	TGTGCCAGTACCAAAGGACAGTACCCAGATACGCAGTATTTT
TRBD1	TRBV28	NA	TRBJ2-1	CASSPGQGYNEQFF	TGTGCCAGCAGTCCGGGACAGGGGTACAATGAGCAGTTCTTC
NA	TRBV6-1	NA	TRBJ1-1	CASSFTGFNTEASF	TGTGCCAGCAGTTTTACAGGGTTTAACACTGAAGCTTCCTTT
TRBD2	TRBV5-6	NA	TRBJ2-5	CASGLVLQGGETQYF	TGTGCCAGCGGCTTGGTCCTCCAGGGAGGGGAGACCCAGTACTTC
TRBD1	TRBV11-2	NA	TRBJ1-1	CASSGDRNTEAFF	TGTGCCAGCAGTGGGGACAGAAACACTGAAGCTTTCTTT
NA	TRBV7-8	once	TRBJ1-2	CASSLQGIPFGYTF	TGTGCCAGCAGCCTACAGGGTATCCCCTTCGGCTACACCTTC